Below, 22 T cell receptor beta chains from the same sample are listed, as sequenced in a study of shared clonotypes between healthy human individuals. Only in-frame clones appear in the TCRdb table, and some are missing; sequencing was by immunoSEQ multiplex PCR. The sample includes 1,500,000 or so clones, around 97% seen only once; the top ten take approximately 1.2%. The sequenced sample was naive CD4+ T cells sorted from blood. This sample's subset: CD45RA+ positively selected. Receptors were obtained from a man aged 30 to 45 in good health.

The rearrangement links TRBV6-1 to TRBJ2-7; 9 nucleotides align to TRBD1. In germline, CDR1 is MNHNS, CDR2 SASEGT. The CDR3 length is 15 residues. Losses at the gene ends were 5 bases for V and 4 bases for J; bases not matched to a gene: 9. The CDR3 region is CASSIGQGSGYEQYF. The CDR3 nucleotides read TGTGCCAGCAGTATCGGACAGGGGAGCGGGTACGAGCAGTACTTC.

The chain is built from TRBV11-3 and TRBJ2-2; 13 bases match TRBD2. The CDR3 totals 18 residues. Germline V gene lookup returns CDR1 SGHNT and CDR2 YENEEA. The V gene end was trimmed by 5 bases and the J gene end by 0 bases; junction bases not matched to a gene: 6. The CDR3 is CASSLGLAGPANTGELFF. In DNA, the CDR3 is TGTGCCAGCAGCCTGGGACTAGCGGGACCCGCGAACACCGGGGAGCTGTTTTTT.

The chain uses TRBV14 and TRBJ2-7, with D possibly TRBD2 on 5 matching bases. The V end lost 4 bases, the J end lost 3 bases, and 13 bases lay between the germline ends. The germline V gene encodes CDR1 SGHDN and CDR2 FVKESK. This CDR3 spans 14 amino acids. CDR3 amino acids: CASSPLPGSYEQYF. In DNA, the CDR3 is TGTGCCAGCAGCCCTCTCCCGGGAAGCTACGAGCAGTACTTC.

The chain recombines TRBV15 with TRBJ2-4, with 9 bases matching TRBD1. Trimming took 4 bases from V and 8 from J; bases not matched to a gene: 15. Germline V CDR1 and CDR2: LNHNV, YYDKDF (reference sequence). This CDR3 region has 17 residues. The CDR3 nucleotides are TGTGCCACCAGCATCAGAGAAGCCGGGACAGGGAGGGACATTCAGTACTTC. Protein product: CATSIREAGTGRDIQYF.

The chain carries TRBV21-1 and TRBJ2-4; no DNA check was done on the table's D call, TRBD1. TRBV21-1 is flagged as a pseudogene. The CDR3 covers 16 residues. CDR3 amino acids: CASRLGQTLAKNIQYF. The CDR3 DNA sequence: TGTGCCAGCAGACTAGGACAGACGTTAGCCAAAAACATTCAGTACTTC.

The chain links TRBV20-1 to TRBJ1-1; D uncertain. The germline V gene has CDR1 DFQATT and CDR2 SNEGSKA (reference sequence). The germline V and J ends were trimmed by 7 bases and 1 base, with 7 bases remaining between them. There are 11 residues in the CDR3. CDR3 in amino acids: CSVPGNTEAFF. CDR3 DNA sequence: TGCAGTGTCCCCGGGAACACTGAAGCTTTCTTT.

This sequence joins TRBV28 and TRBJ2-7, with TRBD2 matching 8 bases. V shed 7 bases and J 0 bases; nucleotides not matched to a gene: 8. Per the germline V gene, CDR1 is MDHEN and CDR2 is SYDVKM. The CDR3 is 15 amino acids. The DNA for the CDR3 is TGTGCCAGCATCTCCGGCGGGAGGAGCTCCTACGAGCAGTACTTC. Protein sequence: CASISGGRSSYEQYF.

V is TRBV6-5 and J is TRBJ2-1, with 7 bases matching TRBD1. V shed 6 bases, J shed 4 bases, and the junction held 9 bases outside the gene matches. Germline CDR1 MNHEY, CDR2 SVGAGI. The CDR3 sequence is 15 residues long. In DNA form, the CDR3 reads TGTGCCAGCAGAGACGGGGACAGATATTACAATGAGCAGTTCTTC. It codes for CASRDGDRYYNEQFF.

The chain is built from TRBV2 and TRBJ2-5; a weak D match, TRBD2 (5 bases). V lost 5 bases, J lost 4 bases, and 14 bases lay in between. The CDR3 consists of 14 residues. Per the germline V gene, CDR1 is SNHLY and CDR2 is FYNNEI. The CDR3 sequence is CASSLMLAGETQYF. The CDR3 DNA sequence: TGTGCCAGCAGTCTGATGCTAGCCGGAGAGACCCAGTACTTC.

This rearrangement joins TRBV19 to TRBJ2-2; 9 bases match TRBD2. The CDR3 contains 15 residues. J lost 6 bases, V lost 2 bases, and 4 bases had no gene match. Germline V gives CDR1 LNHDA, CDR2 SQIVND (reference sequence). This chain's CDR3 is CASSIYSGSSGELFF. The CDR3 bases are TGTGCCAGTAGTATATATAGCGGGAGCTCCGGGGAGCTGTTTTTT.

This chain joins TRBV6-1 and TRBJ1-5; D call uncertain. The length of the CDR3 is 16 residues. Trimming removed 2 bases from V and 0 bases from J, with 11 bases in between. Germline-derived CDR1 and CDR2 are MNHNS and SASEGT. The CDR3 loop is CASSEKVQISNQPQHF. CDR3 in DNA: TGTGCCAGCAGTGAAAAGGTGCAGATTAGCAATCAGCCCCAGCATTTT.

The chain joins TRBV10-2 to TRBJ2-2; tentative D call: TRBD2 (6 bases). In germline, CDR1 is WSHSY, CDR2 SAAADI. Between the trimmed V and J ends, which lost 6 bases and 1 base, there was a span of 12 bases. This CDR3 has 15 residues. CDR3 sequence (DNA): TGCGCCAGCAGACACCCGCGGGGGAACACCGGGGAGCTGTTTTTT. Its protein is CASRHPRGNTGELFF.

The V and J genes are TRBV19 and TRBJ2-1; perhaps TRBD2 as D (6 bases). This CDR3 contains 15 residues. The V end was cut by 9 bases, the J end by 7 bases, with 22 bases between. Germline CDR1 LNHDA, CDR2 SQIVND (reference sequence). CDR3 DNA: TGTGCCAGAGTCCCCGGGACTCAAGGTAGGAATGAGCAGTTCTTC. Its translation: CARVPGTQGRNEQFF.

The rearrangement joins TRBV19 to TRBJ1-1; D possibly corresponds to TRBD1 (6 bases). The V end lost 7 bases, the J end lost 1 base, and 10 bases lay between the germline ends. Germline V CDR1 and CDR2: LNHDA, SQIVND (reference sequence). The CDR3 has 13 residues. The DNA of the CDR3 is TGTGCCAGTACCTCGACAGGGAACACTGAAGCTTTCTTT. Translating it yields CASTSTGNTEAFF.

The genes are TRBV5-1 and TRBJ2-3; D remains ambiguous. The V end was cut by 3 bases, the J end by 2 bases, with 16 bases between. The length of the CDR3 is 16 residues. The V gene's germline CDR1 is SGHRS and CDR2 YFSETQ. CDR3 DNA: TGCGCCAGCAGCTCCCGGACCAATAAAAACACAGATACGCAGTATTTT. Amino acids: CASSSRTNKNTDTQYF.

The chain links TRBV7-2 to TRBJ2-1; unclear D gene. The CDR3 is made up of 14 amino acids. Trimming took off 1 base at V and 0 bases at J, with 4 bases between the two ends. Germline-derived CDR1 and CDR2 are SGHTA and FQGNSA. The CDR3 region has the DNA TGTGCCAGCAGCTTAGAAAGCTCCTACAATGAGCAGTTCTTC. It specifies CASSLESSYNEQFF.

The gene calls are TRBV19 and TRBJ2-1; D might be TRBD1 (5 bases). Trimming took off 6 bases at V and 6 bases at J, with 21 bases between the two ends. CDR3 length equals 16 residues. Germline V gene sequence: CDR1 LNHDA, CDR2 SQIVND (reference sequence). This chain's CDR3 is CASSPTAPLITNEQFF. The CDR3 DNA sequence: TGTGCCAGTAGCCCGACAGCCCCTCTGATCACCAATGAGCAGTTCTTC.

The chain uses TRBV29-1 and TRBJ2-7; 7 nucleotides match TRBD1. Germline loops: CDR1 SQVTM, CDR2 ANQGSEA. Trimming at V came to 7 bases and at J to 5 bases, leaving 14 bases not matched to a gene. CDR3 length: 14 amino acids. The CDR3 protein is CSGRGPQGIDEQYF. CDR3 bases: TGCAGCGGGAGAGGTCCACAGGGGATCGACGAGCAGTACTTC.

The chain carries TRBV11-2 and TRBJ2-5; TRBD2 matches 13 bases. Trimming cost V 5 bases and J 5 bases; bases outside gene matches: 5. This CDR3 has 15 residues. Germline assignment: CDR1 SGHAT and CDR2 FQNNGV. CDR3 in amino acids: CASSMGLAGSETQYF. Written as DNA, the CDR3 is TGTGCCAGCAGCATGGGACTAGCGGGATCTGAGACCCAGTACTTC.

The table lists this clone with a count of one. The genes are TRBV29-1 and TRBJ2-5, with D uncertain. The germline V and J ends were trimmed by 7 bases and 1 base, with 10 bases remaining between them. The CDR3 contains 12 residues. Looked up from germline, CDR1 is SQVTM and CDR2 is ANQGSEA. The CDR3 nucleotides read TGCAGCGCCCAGTGGGGCCAAGAGACCCAGTACTTC. Protein: CSAQWGQETQYF. Full variable domain (rest looked up from reference TRBV29-1 and TRBJ2-5): SAVISQKPSRDICQRGTSLTIQCQVDSQVTMMFWYRQQPGQSLTLIATANQGSEATYESGFVIDKFPISRPNLTFSTLTVSNMSPEDSSIYLCSAQWGQETQYFGPGTRLLVL.

Concerning this clone itself: The identical CDR3 is also encoded by other nucleotide sequences in the sample. The chain links TRBV7-3 to TRBJ2-6, with D maybe TRBD2 (6 bases). The CDR3 runs 14 residues. In germline, CDR1 is SGHTA, CDR2 FQGTGA. The ends were cut back, 5 bases at V and 2 bases at J, with 7 bases in the middle. The CDR3 sequence: CASSPGAGANVLTF. CDR3 coding DNA: TGTGCCAGCAGCCCGGGAGCTGGGGCCAACGTCCTGACTTTC.

The V call is TRBV9, the J call TRBJ2-2; D perhaps matches TRBD2 (6 bases). V lost 6 bases and J 5 bases, leaving 17 bases between the germline ends. The CDR3 consists of 15 residues. Per germline, CDR1 SGDLS and CDR2 YYNGEE. CDR3 sequence reads: CASTARGGSTGELFF. CDR3 DNA sequence: TGTGCCAGCACCGCCCGGGGAGGAAGTACCGGGGAGCTGTTTTTT.